The T cell receptor (beta chain) described here comes from a study of shared clonotypes between healthy human individuals. In its sample, this clone was seen many times. Clones were sequenced by immunoSEQ multiplex PCR, and TCRdb holds only the in-frame ones, with some missing. The table lists roughly 640,000 clones, 74% of them singletons. The clonotype was recovered from a woman aged 25 to 39 in good health. Source material: memory CD4+ T cells sorted from blood. Subset: CD45RA-negative fraction.

CDR3 residues: CASREQSDGYTF. Here the CDR3 DNA reads TGCGCCAGCAGAGAGCAGTCTGATGGCTACACCTTC. The chain recombines TRBV5-1 with TRBJ1-2, with unresolved D. The CDR3 extends over 12 amino acids. Germline CDR1 and CDR2: SGHRS and YFSETQ. V shed 5 bases and J shed 6 bases, with 11 bases lying between them.